A single sample gave rise to the 6 T cell receptor beta chains below, sequenced in a study of blood T cell repertoires in COVID-19. Method: immunoSEQ multiplex PCR; TCRdb's copy keeps in-frame clones and lacks some. Counted here are about 240,000 clones, 81% occurring once; the ten biggest clones make up roughly 8%. Sequencing used peripheral blood. These receptors originate from a woman aged 80 or over with COVID-19, enrolled during active disease.

CDR3 sequence (DNA): TGTGCCTGGAGTTCGGGACTAGCGGGAGGGGTAAGGAAAAAGGAGACCCAGTACTTC. It codes for CAWSSGLAGGVRKKETQYF. The chain has TRBV30 and TRBJ2-5; 16 bases are shared with TRBD2. The CDR3 extends over 19 amino acids. The V gene's germline CDR1 is GTSNPN and CDR2 SVGIG (reference sequence). J gave up 5 bases and V 2 bases, and 14 bases lay outside the gene matches.

The CDR3 DNA reads TGTGCCAGCACATTGGGACAGGGCCCCTATGGCTACACCTTC. It translates to CASTLGQGPYGYTF. The rearrangement links TRBV2 to TRBJ1-2; 9 bases agree with TRBD1. J lost 4 bases, V lost 7 bases, and 7 bases had no gene match. The CDR3 consists of 14 residues. Germline-derived CDR1 and CDR2 are SNHLY and FYNNEI.

This chain uses TRBV6-5 with TRBJ1-4; D remains ambiguous. V lost 0 bases and J lost 4, with 9 bases in between. Germline loops: CDR1 MNHEY, CDR2 SVGAGI. The CDR3 contains 15 residues. Here the CDR3 DNA reads TGTGCCAGCAGTTACTCGAGGCACATTAATGAAAAACTGTTTTTT. Protein sequence: CASSYSRHINEKLFF.

The rearrangement joins TRBV5-1 to TRBJ2-1; TRBD1 agrees at 9 bases. The CDR3 is 14 amino acids. Germline trimming cut 4 bases from V and 6 bases from J; bases unmatched to any gene: 5. Germline V gene sequence: CDR1 SGHRS, CDR2 YFSETQ. CDR3: CASSVSDRGNEQFF. As DNA, the CDR3 is TGCGCCAGCAGCGTATCGGACAGGGGCAATGAGCAGTTCTTC.

The count of this clone is one. This rearrangement joins TRBV10-2 to TRBJ1-1; no clear D gene. The CDR3 covers 14 residues. V was pared by 3 bases and J by 1 base, with 9 bases between. The germline gives CDR1 WSHSY, CDR2 SAAADI. The CDR3 loop is CASSDLGENTEAFF. The CDR3 bases are TGCGCCAGCAGTGACCTGGGAGAGAACACTGAAGCTTTCTTT.

The chain recombines TRBV7-3 with TRBJ2-1; 8 bases align to TRBD2. Trimming took 4 bases from V and 3 from J; bases not matched to a gene: 5. CDR1 is SGHTA, CDR2 FQGTGA, per germline. CDR3 length: 15 amino acids. The CDR3 here is CASSSRGGRYNEQFF. CDR3 coding DNA: TGTGCCAGCAGCTCGCGCGGGGGGCGCTACAATGAGCAGTTCTTC.